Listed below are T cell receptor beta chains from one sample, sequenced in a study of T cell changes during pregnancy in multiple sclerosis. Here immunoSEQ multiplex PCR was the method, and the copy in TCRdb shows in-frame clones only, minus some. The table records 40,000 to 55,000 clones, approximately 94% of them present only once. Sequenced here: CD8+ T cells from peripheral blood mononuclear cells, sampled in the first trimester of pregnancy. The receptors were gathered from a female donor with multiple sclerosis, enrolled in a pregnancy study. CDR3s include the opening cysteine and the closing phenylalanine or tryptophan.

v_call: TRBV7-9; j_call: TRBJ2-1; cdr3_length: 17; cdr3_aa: CASSSRTPESSYNEQFF
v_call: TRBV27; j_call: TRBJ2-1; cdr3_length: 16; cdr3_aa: CASSLSGTSSIYEQFF
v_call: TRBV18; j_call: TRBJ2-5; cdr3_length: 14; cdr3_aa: CASSPRTAQETQYF
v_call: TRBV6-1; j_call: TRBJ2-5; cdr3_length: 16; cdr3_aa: CASSELAGGPQETQYF
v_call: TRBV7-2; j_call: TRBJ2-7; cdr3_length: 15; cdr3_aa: CASSLGGDPIYEQYF
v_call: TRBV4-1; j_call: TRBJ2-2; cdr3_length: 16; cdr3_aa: CASSLTSGRATGELFF
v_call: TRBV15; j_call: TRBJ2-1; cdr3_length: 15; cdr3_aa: CATSRTSGSSNEQFF
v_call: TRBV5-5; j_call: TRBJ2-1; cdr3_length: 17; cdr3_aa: CASSFHLLADSYNEQFF
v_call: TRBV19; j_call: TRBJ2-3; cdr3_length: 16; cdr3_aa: CASSSRTSGSTDTQYF
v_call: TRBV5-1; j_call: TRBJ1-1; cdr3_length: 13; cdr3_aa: CASSLEGVTEAFF
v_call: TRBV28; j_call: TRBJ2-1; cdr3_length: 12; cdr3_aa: CASLQGANEQFF
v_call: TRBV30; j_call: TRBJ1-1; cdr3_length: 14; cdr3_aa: CAWSVGQGNTEAFF
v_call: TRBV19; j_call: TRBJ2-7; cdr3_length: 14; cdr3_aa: CASRAGTGDYEQYF
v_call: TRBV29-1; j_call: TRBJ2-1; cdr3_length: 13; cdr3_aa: CSVEPEGYNEQFF
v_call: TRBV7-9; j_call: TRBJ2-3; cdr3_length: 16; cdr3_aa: CASSSTSGSLTDTQYF
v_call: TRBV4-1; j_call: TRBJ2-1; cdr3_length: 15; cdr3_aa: CASSMTSGSPDEQFF
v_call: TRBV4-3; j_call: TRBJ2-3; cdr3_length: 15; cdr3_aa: CASSTWTGGGDTQYF
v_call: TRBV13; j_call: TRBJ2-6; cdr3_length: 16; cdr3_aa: CASSFGTGSGANVLTF
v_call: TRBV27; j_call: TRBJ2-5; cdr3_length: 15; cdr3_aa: CASSPRRRAQETQYF
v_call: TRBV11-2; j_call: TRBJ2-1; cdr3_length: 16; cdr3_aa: CASSLGSDFTPLEQFF
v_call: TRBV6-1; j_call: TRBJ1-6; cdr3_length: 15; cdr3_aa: CASSRTGGYNSPLHF
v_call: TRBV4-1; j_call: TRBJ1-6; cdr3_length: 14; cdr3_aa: CASSPETVGSPLHF
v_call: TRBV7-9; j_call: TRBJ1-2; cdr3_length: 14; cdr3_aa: CASSRMTGGEGYTF
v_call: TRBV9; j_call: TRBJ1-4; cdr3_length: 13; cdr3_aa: CASSEGTNEKLFF
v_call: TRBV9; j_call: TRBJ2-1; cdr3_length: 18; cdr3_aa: CASSVARTSSGRDNEQFF
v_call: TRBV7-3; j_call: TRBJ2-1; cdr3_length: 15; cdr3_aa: CASSSLADSYNEQFF
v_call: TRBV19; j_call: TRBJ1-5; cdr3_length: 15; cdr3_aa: CASRARGRGDQPQHF
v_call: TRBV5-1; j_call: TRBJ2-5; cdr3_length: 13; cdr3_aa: CASSLAGGETQYF
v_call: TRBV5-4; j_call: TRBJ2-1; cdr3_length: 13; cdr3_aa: CASSAGTFNEQFF
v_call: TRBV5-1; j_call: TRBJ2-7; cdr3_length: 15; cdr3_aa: CASSGSGRAGNEQYF
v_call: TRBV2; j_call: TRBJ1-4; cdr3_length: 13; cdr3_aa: CASSEARSEKLFF
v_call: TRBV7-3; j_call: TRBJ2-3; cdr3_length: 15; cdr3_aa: CASSLKAGVSDTQYF
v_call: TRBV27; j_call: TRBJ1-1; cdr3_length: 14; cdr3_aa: CASSLDRVDTEAFF
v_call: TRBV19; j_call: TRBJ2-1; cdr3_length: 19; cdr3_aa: CASSTAPGQGDSSYNEQFF
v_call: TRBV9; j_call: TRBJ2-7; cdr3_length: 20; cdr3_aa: CASSAKGGAPGRERFDEQYF
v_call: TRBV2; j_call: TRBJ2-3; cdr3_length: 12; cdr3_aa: CASSERTDTQYF
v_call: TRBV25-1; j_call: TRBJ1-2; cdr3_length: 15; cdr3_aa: CASSALGQAGYGYTF
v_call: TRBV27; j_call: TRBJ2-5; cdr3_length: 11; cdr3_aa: CASRGPGTQYF
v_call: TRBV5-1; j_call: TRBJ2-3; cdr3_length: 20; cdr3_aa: CASSLEFPRLAGGPADTQYF
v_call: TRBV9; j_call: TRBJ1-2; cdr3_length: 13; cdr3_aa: CASSVAGGYGYTF
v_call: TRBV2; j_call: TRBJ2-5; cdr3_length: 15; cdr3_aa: CASSEAGGPKETQYF
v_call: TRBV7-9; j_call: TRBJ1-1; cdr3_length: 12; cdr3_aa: CASSPWTIEAFF
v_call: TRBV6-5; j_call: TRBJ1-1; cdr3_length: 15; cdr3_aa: CASSLGGGDGTEAFF
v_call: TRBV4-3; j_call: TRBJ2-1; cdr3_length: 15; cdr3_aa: CASSNTGLVRGEQFF
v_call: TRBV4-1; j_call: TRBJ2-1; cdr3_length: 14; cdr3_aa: CASSQHTTANEQFF
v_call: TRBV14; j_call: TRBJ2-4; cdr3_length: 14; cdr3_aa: CASSQTQAKNIQYF
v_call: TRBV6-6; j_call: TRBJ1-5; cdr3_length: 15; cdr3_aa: CASSSGGGPNQPQHF
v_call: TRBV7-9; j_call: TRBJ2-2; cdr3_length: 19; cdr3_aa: CASSPKGTGASHPAGELFF
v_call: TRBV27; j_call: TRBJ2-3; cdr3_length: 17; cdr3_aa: CASSLWAGVRSTDTQYF
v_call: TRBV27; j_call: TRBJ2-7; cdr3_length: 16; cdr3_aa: CASSFRGGTGAYEQYF
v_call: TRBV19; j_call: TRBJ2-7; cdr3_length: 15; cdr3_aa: CASSILGGRPYEQYF
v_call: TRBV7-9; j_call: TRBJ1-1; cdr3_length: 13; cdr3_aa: CASSSTGNAEAFF
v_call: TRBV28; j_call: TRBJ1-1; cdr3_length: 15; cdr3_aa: CASSSFGAVNTEAFF
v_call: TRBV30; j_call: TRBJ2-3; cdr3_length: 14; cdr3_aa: CAWSPASRADTQYF
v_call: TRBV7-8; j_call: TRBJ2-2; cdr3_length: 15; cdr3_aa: CASSLYTEDTGELFF